Listed below are T cell receptor beta chains from one sample, sequenced in a study of T cells in localized non-small cell lung cancer. Here immunoSEQ multiplex PCR was the method, and the copy in TCRdb shows in-frame clones only, minus some. Seen here are about 45,000 clones, approximately 80% observed once, and the top ten hold roughly a sixth. The sample was peripheral blood mononuclear cells, taken before any cancer treatment. The receptors stem from a man aged 35 to 69 with stage III lung adenocarcinoma. The CDR3 runs from the conserved cysteine through the conserved F or W. A D gene is named only where the DNA matches it firmly. The listing skips clone size in some rows; elsewhere it reads once, few, many or a size class.

CDR3 DNA	CDR3 protein	J gene	clone size	V gene	D gene	CDR3 length
TGTGCCTGGAGTCCGGGGACAGCGAACACTGAAGCTTTCTTT	CAWSPGTANTEAFF	TRBJ1-1	few	TRBV30	TRBD1	14
TGTGCCAGCAGTTACTCGGGGACAGGGTCGGAGACCCAGTACTTC	CASSYSGTGSETQYF	TRBJ2-5	NA	TRBV6-6	TRBD1	15
TGTGCCAGCAGCTCCTCTGCACAGAACACTGAAGCTTTCTTT	CASSSSAQNTEAFF	TRBJ1-1	NA	TRBV5-5	NA	14
TGTGCCAGCAGCTTCTTGGACAGGGCGTCCTCACCCCTCCACTTT	CASSFLDRASSPLHF	TRBJ1-6	NA	TRBV9	TRBD1	15
TGTGCGGCCTCGGGACTAGCCACAGATACGCAGTATTTT	CAASGLATDTQYF	TRBJ2-3	once	TRBV19	TRBD2	13
TGTGCCACCAGCAGACGGGACAGGGTGGAGACCCAGTACTTC	CATSRRDRVETQYF	TRBJ2-5	NA	TRBV15	TRBD1	14
TGTGCCAGTACGCACTCTGGGGCCAACGTCCTGACTTTC	CASTHSGANVLTF	TRBJ2-6	NA	TRBV19	NA	13
TGTGCCAGCAGCGTAGAGCAAGAACCCCGATACAATGAGCAGTTCTTC	CASSVEQEPRYNEQFF	TRBJ2-1	NA	TRBV9	NA	16
TGTGCCAGCAGCTTGTACGGGGGAGATACGCAGTATTTT	CASSLYGGDTQYF	TRBJ2-3	NA	TRBV5-6	NA	13
TGTGCCAGCTCACCACCGGTAGGGGCCAACACCGGGGAGCTGTTTTTT	CASSPPVGANTGELFF	TRBJ2-2	NA	TRBV18	NA	16
TGTGCCAGCAGCGGTACCGGGGCCTACGAGCAGTACTTC	CASSGTGAYEQYF	TRBJ2-7	NA	TRBV5-5	NA	13
TGTGCCTGGAGTTTGACAGGAGAAGCTTTCTTT	CAWSLTGEAFF	TRBJ1-1	NA	TRBV30	NA	11
TGTGCCAGCAGTGGGGTCGGGACTAGCGAAGAGACCCAGTACTTC	CASSGVGTSEETQYF	TRBJ2-5	NA	TRBV6-6	TRBD2	15
TGTGCCAGCAGTGTGGGACAGGGTCTGGAGACCCAGTACTTC	CASSVGQGLETQYF	TRBJ2-5	NA	TRBV6-1	TRBD1	14
TGTGCCAGCAGCTTAGGGCTAGCAGGGAGCTCCTACAATGAGCAGTTCTTC	CASSLGLAGSSYNEQFF	TRBJ2-1	NA	TRBV7-8	NA	17
TGTGCCAGCTCACTACCGTCAGGAAGCGAGCAGTACTTC	CASSLPSGSEQYF	TRBJ2-7	once	TRBV18	NA	13
TGTGCCAGCTGTGGTCGTGGGGAGCTGTTTTTT	CASCGRGELFF	TRBJ2-2	NA	TRBV6-6	NA	11
TGTGCCAGCAGTGACGGAGCGGGTGAATACAATGAGCAGTTCTTC	CASSDGAGEYNEQFF	TRBJ2-1	NA	TRBV6-4	NA	15
TGTGCCAGCAGTATGACTGTTACCCAAGAGACCCAGTACTTC	CASSMTVTQETQYF	TRBJ2-5	NA	TRBV6-6	NA	14
TGTGCCACCAGCAGAGATCTAGCCGGAGGTCGGTTCTTC	CATSRDLAGGRFF	TRBJ2-1	NA	TRBV15	NA	13
TGTGCCAGCAGCGTCAGGGTTGGTGAGCAGTTCTTC	CASSVRVGEQFF	TRBJ2-1	NA	TRBV9	NA	12
TGTGCCAGCAGCTCAGACCCTTCGGGAGAGACCCAGTACTTC	CASSSDPSGETQYF	TRBJ2-5	NA	TRBV5-8	NA	14
TGTGCCATTTCCACCGGGGATTCCTCCTACAATGAGCAGTTCTTC	CAISTGDSSYNEQFF	TRBJ2-1	NA	TRBV27	NA	15
TGCGCCAGCAGCCTCGGACTTCAGGGTACCGGGGAGCTGTTTTTT	CASSLGLQGTGELFF	TRBJ2-2	NA	TRBV4-1	NA	15
TGTGCCAGTAGTCTCCGACAGGGCCTCGAGCAGTACTTC	CASSLRQGLEQYF	TRBJ2-7	few	TRBV19	TRBD1	13
TGTGCCAGCAGCTCGGAGCCCTACGAGCAGTACTTC	CASSSEPYEQYF	TRBJ2-7	NA	TRBV7-6	NA	12
TGCGCCAGCAGCTTGAACAGACCGGGACTTCCACAGGTCTCTGGGGCCAACGTCCTGACTTTC	CASSLNRPGLPQVSGANVLTF	TRBJ2-6	NA	TRBV5-1	NA	21
TGTGCCAGCAGCTCACTTGGGACGGATGGCTACACCTTC	CASSSLGTDGYTF	TRBJ1-2	NA	TRBV7-6	NA	13
TGTGCCAGCAGTTATTGGGGCGGAGAGACCCAGTACTTC	CASSYWGGETQYF	TRBJ2-5	once	TRBV6-6	NA	13
TGTGCCAGCAGTTGGGACCGGTCTGGAAACACCATATATTTT	CASSWDRSGNTIYF	TRBJ1-3	once	TRBV6-8	NA	14
TGTGCCAGCAGCTTGGTTGTCTCCTACAATGAGCAGTTCTTC	CASSLVVSYNEQFF	TRBJ2-1	once	TRBV5-8	NA	14
TGTGCCAGCAGCTTAGTTGTCCTGGCGGGGGGGCCTCGGGATACGCAGTATTTT	CASSLVVLAGGPRDTQYF	TRBJ2-3	NA	TRBV5-6	TRBD2	18
TGTGCCAGCAGTGGGTATGGTTCGCTAGCGGGGGGGCCGGATACGCAGTATTTT	CASSGYGSLAGGPDTQYF	TRBJ2-3	NA	TRBV25-1	TRBD2	18
TGTGCCAGCAGCCAGGGGGGGGGCAACAATGAGCAGTTCTTC	CASSQGGGNNEQFF	TRBJ2-1	few	TRBV4-2	NA	14
TGTGCCGTCGTGGGGCCTGGCTACACCTTC	CAVVGPGYTF	TRBJ1-2	once	TRBV6-6	NA	10
TGTGCCAGCAGCCTCTACAGATGGGGCTACACCTTC	CASSLYRWGYTF	TRBJ1-2	many	TRBV4-2	NA	12
TGTGCCAGCAGTTCCTATCAGGGAAACGAGCAGTACTTC	CASSSYQGNEQYF	TRBJ2-7	once	TRBV7-2	NA	13
TGTGCCAGCAGCTTAGCGGCAGCTAGCGGGGGTTCCTACGAGCAGTACTTC	CASSLAAASGGSYEQYF	TRBJ2-7	NA	TRBV7-2	TRBD2	17
TGTGCCAGCTCCGCAACACTGCAAGAGACCCAGTACTTC	CASSATLQETQYF	TRBJ2-5	NA	TRBV18	NA	13
TGTGCCAGCAGTGAAGATTTGTTTAATGAAAAACTGTTTTTT	CASSEDLFNEKLFF	TRBJ1-4	NA	TRBV6-1	NA	14
TGTGCCAGCAGGGGGAGGGGAGAGTACAATGAGCAGTTCTTC	CASRGRGEYNEQFF	TRBJ2-1	NA	TRBV6-5	TRBD2	14
TGTGCCAGCAGCTTAGAGGAGTGGACAGGGGACAATGAGCAGTTCTTC	CASSLEEWTGDNEQFF	TRBJ2-1	NA	TRBV11-2	TRBD1	16
TGTGCCAGCAGTGTCCAGGTGTCCTACGAGCAGTACTTC	CASSVQVSYEQYF	TRBJ2-7	few	TRBV6-1	NA	13
TGTGCCAGCAGCGTCTACAGGTCAGGGGAGCTGTTTTTT	CASSVYRSGELFF	TRBJ2-2	NA	TRBV9	NA	13
TGTGCCAGCAGCTCGGACGGACTGGGCGAGCAGTACTTC	CASSSDGLGEQYF	TRBJ2-7	NA	TRBV7-7	NA	13
TGTGCCTGGAGTGTGGACTACGGGGAGACCCAGTACTTC	CAWSVDYGETQYF	TRBJ2-5	NA	TRBV30	NA	13
TGTGCCACCAGCAGAGAGTACAGTCTTAATGAAAAACTGTTTTTT	CATSREYSLNEKLFF	TRBJ1-4	NA	TRBV15	NA	15
TGTGCCAGCAGTCCCCAGGGAAACGGGAAACTGTTTTTT	CASSPQGNGKLFF	TRBJ1-4	NA	TRBV5-6	NA	13
TGTGCTAGTGGTTTGAGGCCGGGACAGGGTGAAGAGACCCAGTACTTC	CASGLRPGQGEETQYF	TRBJ2-5	once	TRBV12-5	TRBD1	16
TGCGCCAGCAGACCAGGACTAGCGGGGGGGCCGTTGAGCACAGATACGCAGTATTTT	CASRPGLAGGPLSTDTQYF	TRBJ2-3	NA	TRBV5-1	TRBD2	19